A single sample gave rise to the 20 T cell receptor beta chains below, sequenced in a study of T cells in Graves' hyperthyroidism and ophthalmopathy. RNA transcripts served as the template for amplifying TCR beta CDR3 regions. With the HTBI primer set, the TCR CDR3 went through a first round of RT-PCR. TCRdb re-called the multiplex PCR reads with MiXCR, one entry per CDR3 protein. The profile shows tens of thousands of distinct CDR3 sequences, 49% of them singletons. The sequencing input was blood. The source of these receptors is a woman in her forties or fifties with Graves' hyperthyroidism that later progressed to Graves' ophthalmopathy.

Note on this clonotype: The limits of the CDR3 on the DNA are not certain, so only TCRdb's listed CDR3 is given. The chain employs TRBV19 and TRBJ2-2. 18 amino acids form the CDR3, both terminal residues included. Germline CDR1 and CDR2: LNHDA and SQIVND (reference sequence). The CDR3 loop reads CASSISRVETQYFGELFF.

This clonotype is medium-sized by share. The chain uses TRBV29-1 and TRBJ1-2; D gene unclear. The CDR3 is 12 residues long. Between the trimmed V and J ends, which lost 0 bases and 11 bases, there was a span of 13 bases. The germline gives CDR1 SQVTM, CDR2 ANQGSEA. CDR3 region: CSVEEALGLYTF. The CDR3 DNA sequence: TGCAGCGTTGAAGAGGCTCTTGGGTTATACACCTTC.

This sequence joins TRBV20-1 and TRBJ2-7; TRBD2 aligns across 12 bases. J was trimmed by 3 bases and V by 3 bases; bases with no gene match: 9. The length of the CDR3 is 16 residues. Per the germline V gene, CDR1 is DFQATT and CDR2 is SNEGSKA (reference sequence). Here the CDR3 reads CSASGPGLAGNYEQYF. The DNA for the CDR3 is TGCAGTGCTAGTGGCCCCGGACTAGCGGGGAACTACGAGCAGTACTTC.

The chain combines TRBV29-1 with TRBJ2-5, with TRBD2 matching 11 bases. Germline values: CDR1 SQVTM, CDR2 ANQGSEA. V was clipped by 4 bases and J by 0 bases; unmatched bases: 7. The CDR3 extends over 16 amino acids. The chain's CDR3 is CSVGSSGRGYQETQYF. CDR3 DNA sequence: TGCAGCGTTGGGAGTAGCGGGAGGGGATACCAAGAGACCCAGTACTTC.

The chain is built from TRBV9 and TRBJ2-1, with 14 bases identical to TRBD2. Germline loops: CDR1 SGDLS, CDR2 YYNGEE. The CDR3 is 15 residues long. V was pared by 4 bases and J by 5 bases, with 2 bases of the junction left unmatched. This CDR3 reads CASSQGLAGDNEQFF. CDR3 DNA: TGTGCCAGCAGCCAGGGACTAGCGGGAGACAATGAGCAGTTCTTC.

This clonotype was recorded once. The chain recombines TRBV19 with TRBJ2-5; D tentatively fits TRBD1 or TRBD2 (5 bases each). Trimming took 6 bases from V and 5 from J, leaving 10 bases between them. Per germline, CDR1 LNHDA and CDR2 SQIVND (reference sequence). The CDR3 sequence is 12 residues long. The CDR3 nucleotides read TGTGCCAGTAGCATTGAGGGGGAGACCCAGTACTTC. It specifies CASSIEGETQYF.

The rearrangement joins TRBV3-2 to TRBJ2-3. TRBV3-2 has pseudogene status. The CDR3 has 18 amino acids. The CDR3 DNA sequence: TGTGCCAGCAGCCAAGATCCGACATTTAAACCCCGCACAGATACGCAGTATTTT. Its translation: CASSQDPTFKPRTDTQYF.

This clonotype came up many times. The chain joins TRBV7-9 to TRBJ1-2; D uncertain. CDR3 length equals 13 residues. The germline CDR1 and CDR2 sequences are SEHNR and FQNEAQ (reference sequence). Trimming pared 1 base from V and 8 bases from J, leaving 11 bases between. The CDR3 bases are TGTGCCAGCAGCTTAGGCGCTCCCCAGGGCTACACCTTC. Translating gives CASSLGAPQGYTF.

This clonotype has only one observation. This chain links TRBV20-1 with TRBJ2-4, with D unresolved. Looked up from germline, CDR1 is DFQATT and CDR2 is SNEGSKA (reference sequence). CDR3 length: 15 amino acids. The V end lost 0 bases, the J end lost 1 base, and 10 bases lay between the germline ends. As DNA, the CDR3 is TGCAGTGCTAGAGATCGACAAACCGCCAAAAACATTCAGTACTTC. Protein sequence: CSARDRQTAKNIQYF.

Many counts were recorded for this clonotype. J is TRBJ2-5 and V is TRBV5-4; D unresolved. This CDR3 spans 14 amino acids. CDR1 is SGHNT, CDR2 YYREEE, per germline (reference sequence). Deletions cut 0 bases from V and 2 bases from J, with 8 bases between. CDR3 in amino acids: CASSLGASQETQYF. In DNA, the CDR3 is TGTGCCAGCAGCTTGGGTGCGTCGCAAGAGACCCAGTACTTC.

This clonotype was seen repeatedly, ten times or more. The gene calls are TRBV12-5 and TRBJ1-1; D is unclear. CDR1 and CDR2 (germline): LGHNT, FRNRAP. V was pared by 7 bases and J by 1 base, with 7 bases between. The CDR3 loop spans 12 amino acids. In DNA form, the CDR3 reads TGTGCTAGTGATCCCGCGAACACTGAAGCTTTCTTT. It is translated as CASDPANTEAFF. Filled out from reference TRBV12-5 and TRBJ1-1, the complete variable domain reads DARVTQTPRHKVTEMGQEVTMRCQPILGHNTVFWYRQTMMQGLELLAYFRNRAPLDDSGMPKDRFSAEMPDATLATLKIQPSEPRDSAVYFCASDPANTEAFFGQGTRLTVV.

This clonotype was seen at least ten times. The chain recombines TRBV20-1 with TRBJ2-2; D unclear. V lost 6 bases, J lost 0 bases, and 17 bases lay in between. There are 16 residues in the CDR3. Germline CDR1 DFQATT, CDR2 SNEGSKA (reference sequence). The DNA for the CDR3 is TGCAGTGCCAGACCAAACAAGAGATCGAACACCGGGGAGCTGTTTTTT. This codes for CSARPNKRSNTGELFF.

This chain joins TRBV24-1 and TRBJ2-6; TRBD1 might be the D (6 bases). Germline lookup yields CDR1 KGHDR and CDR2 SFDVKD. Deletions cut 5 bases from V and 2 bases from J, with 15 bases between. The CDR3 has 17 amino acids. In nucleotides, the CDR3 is TGTGCCACCAGTGTTACAGGGTGGTTTGCTGGGGCCAACGTCCTGACTTTC. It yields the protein CATSVTGWFAGANVLTF.

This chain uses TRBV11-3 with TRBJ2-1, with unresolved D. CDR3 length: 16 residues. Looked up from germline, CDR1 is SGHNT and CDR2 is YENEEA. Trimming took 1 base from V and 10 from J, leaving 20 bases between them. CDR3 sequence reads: CASSLGLNANTGEQFF. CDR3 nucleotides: TGTGCCAGCAGCTTAGGCTTGAACGCGAACACCGGGGAGCAGTTCTTC.

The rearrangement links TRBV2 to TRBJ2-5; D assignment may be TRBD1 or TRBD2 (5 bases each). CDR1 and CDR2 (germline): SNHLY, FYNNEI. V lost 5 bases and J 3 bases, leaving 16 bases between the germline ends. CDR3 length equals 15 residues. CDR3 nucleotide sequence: TGTGCCAGCAGTCCAACTTTGTTGGGGGAAGAGACCCAGTACTTC. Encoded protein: CASSPTLLGEETQYF. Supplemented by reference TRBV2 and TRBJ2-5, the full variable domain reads EPEVTQTPSHQVTQMGQEVILRCVPISNHLYFYWYRQILGQKVEFLVSFYNNEISEKSEIFDDQFSVERPDGSNFTLKIRSTKLEDSAMYFCASSPTLLGEETQYFGPGTRLLVL.

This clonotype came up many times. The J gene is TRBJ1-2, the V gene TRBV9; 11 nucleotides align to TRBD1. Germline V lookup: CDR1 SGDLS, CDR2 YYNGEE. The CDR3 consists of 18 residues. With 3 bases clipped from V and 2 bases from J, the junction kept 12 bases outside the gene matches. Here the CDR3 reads CASSAKTGQGALNYGYTF. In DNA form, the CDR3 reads TGTGCCAGCAGCGCCAAGACAGGACAGGGGGCGCTGAACTATGGCTACACCTTC.

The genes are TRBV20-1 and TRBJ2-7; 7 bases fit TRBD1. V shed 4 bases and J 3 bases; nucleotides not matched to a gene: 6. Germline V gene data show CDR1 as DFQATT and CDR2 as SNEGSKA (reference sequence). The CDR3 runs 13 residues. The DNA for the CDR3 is TGCAGTGCTAACCGGGACAGCTTCTACGAGCAGTACTTC. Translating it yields CSANRDSFYEQYF.

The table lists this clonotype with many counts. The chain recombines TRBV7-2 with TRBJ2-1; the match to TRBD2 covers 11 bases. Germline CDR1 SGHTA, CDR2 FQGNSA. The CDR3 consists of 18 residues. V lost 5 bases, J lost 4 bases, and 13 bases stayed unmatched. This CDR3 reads CASSLPSGRQTKYNEQFF. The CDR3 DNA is TGTGCCAGCAGCCTACCTAGCGGGAGGCAGACAAAATACAATGAGCAGTTCTTC.

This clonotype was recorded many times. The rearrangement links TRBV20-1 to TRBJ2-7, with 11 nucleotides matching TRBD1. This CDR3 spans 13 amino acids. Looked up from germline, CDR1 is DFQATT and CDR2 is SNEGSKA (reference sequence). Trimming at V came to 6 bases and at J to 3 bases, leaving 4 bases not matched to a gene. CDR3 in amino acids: CSARTGGFYEQYF. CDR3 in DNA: TGCAGTGCCCGGACAGGGGGCTTCTACGAGCAGTACTTC.

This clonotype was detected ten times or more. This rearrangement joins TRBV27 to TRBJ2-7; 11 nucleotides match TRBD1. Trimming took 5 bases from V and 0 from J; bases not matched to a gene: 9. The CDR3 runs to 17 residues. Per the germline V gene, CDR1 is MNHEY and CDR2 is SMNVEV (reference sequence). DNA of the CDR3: TGTGCCAGCAGTCCAAGGACAGGGGGCGCCGACTCCTACGAGCAGTACTTC. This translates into CASSPRTGGADSYEQYF.